This TCR beta chain was sequenced for a study of blood T cell repertoires in COVID-19. The wider study: Some COVID-19 samples were acute and others convalescent; all came from the United States, Italy and Spain.

This CDR3 is built from 13 residues. V trimming: 4 bases; J trimming: 5 bases; junction bases outside the gene matches: 4. The germline V gene has CDR1 SGHDT and CDR2 YYEEEE. In the study's own analysis: Reference gene primer amplification yielded estimated nucleated cell counts. Sequencing used immunoSEQ multiplex PCR; TCRdb keeps in-frame clones, though not all of them. Clonal size and the V and J genes are those of that table, whereas D and trimming came from the DNA. The repertoire holds some 100,000 clones, with around nine tenths as singletons. The rearrangement uses TRBV5-6 and TRBJ1-2; 8 positions agree with TRBD1. The clonotype originates from a man in his fifties with acute or convalescent COVID-19. Sequenced: peripheral blood. The CDR3 coding sequence is TGTGCCAGCAGCCCGGACAGGGTTTATGGCTACACCTTC. It codes for CASSPDRVYGYTF.